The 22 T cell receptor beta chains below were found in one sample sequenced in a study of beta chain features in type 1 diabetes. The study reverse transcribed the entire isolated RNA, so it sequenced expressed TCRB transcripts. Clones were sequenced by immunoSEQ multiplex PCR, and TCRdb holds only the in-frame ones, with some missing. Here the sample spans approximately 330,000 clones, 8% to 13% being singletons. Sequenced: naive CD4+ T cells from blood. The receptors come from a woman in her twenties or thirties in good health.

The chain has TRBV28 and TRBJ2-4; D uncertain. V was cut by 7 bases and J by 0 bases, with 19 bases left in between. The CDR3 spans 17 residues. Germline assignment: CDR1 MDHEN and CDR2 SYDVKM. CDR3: CASTPEAPFLAKNIQYF. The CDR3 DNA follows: TGTGCCAGCACCCCCGAGGCGCCGTTTTTAGCCAAAAACATTCAGTACTTC.

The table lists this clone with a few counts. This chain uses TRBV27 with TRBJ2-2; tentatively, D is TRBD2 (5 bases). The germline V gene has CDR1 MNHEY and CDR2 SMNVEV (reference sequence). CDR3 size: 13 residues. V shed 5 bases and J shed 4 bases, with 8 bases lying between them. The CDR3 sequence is CASSITSTGELFF. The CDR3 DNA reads TGTGCCAGCAGTATTACTAGCACCGGGGAGCTGTTTTTT.

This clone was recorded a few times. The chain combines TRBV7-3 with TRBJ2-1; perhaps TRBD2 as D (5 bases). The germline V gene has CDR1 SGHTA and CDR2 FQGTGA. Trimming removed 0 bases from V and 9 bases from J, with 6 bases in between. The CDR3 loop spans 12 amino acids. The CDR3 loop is CASSLTGVEQFF. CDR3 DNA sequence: TGTGCCAGCAGCTTAACGGGAGTTGAGCAGTTCTTC. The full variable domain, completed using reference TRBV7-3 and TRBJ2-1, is GAGVSQTPSNKVTEKGKYVELRCDPISGHTALYWYRQSLGQGPEFLIYFQGTGAADDSGLPNDRFFAVRPEGSVSTLKIQRTERGDSAVYLCASSLTGVEQFFGPGTRLTVL.

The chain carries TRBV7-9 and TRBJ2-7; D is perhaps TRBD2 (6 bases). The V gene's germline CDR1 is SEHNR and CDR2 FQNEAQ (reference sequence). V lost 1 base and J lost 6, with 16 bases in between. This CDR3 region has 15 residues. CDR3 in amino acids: CASSLVRRDAGEQYF. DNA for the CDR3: TGTGCCAGCAGCTTAGTTCGGCGGGACGCCGGCGAGCAGTACTTC.

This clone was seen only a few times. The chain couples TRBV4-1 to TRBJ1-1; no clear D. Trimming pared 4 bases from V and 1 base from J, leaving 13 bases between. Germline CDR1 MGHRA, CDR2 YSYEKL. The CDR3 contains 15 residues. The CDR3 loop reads CASSRSGDSNTEAFF. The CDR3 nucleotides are TGCGCCAGCAGCCGTTCAGGCGATTCGAACACTGAAGCTTTCTTT.

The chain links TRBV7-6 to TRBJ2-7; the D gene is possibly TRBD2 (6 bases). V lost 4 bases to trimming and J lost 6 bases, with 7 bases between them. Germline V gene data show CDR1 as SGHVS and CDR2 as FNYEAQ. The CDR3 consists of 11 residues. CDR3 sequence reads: CASSSGVEQYF. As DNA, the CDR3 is TGTGCCAGCAGCTCGGGGGTCGAGCAGTACTTC.

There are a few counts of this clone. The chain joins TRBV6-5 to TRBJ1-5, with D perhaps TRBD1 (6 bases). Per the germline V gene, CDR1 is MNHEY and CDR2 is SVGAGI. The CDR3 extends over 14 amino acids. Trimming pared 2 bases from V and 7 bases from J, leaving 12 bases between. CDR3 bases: TGTGCCAGCAGTTACGACAGGTTAGGGCAGCCCCAGCATTTT. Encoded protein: CASSYDRLGQPQHF.

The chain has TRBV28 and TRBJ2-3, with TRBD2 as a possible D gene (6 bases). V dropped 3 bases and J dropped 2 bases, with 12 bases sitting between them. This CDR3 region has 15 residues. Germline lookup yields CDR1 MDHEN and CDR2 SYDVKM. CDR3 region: CASSFGGANTDTQYF. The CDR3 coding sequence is TGTGCCAGCAGTTTCGGAGGGGCCAACACAGATACGCAGTATTTT.

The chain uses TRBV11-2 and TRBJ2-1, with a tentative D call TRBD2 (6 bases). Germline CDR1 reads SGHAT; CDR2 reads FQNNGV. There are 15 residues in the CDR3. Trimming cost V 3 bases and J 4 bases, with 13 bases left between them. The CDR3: CASSFKPAGYNEQFF. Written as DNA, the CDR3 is TGTGCCAGCAGCTTCAAACCCGCGGGGTACAATGAGCAGTTCTTC.

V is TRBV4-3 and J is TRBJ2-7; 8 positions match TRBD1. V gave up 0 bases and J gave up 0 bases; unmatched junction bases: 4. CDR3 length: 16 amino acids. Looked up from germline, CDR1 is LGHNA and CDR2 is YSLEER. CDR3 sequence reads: CASSQEPGQVSYEQYF. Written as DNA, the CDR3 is TGCGCCAGCAGCCAAGAGCCGGGACAGGTCTCCTACGAGCAGTACTTC.

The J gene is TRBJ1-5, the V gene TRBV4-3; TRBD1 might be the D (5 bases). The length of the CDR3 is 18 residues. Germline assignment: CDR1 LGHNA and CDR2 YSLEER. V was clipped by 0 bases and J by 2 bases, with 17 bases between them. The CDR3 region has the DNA TGCGCCAGCAGCCAAGATTTTGGGGGGGTGGGAGGCAATCAGCCCCAGCATTTT. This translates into CASSQDFGGVGGNQPQHF.

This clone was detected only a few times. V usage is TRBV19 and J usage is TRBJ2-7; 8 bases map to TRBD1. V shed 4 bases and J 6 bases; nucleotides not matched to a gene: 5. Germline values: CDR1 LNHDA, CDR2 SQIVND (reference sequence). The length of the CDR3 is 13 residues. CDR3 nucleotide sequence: TGTGCCAGTAGTAGCCAGGGGGCTGTCGAGCAGTACTTC. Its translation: CASSSQGAVEQYF. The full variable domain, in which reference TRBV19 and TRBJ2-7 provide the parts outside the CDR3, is DGGITQSPKYLFRKEGQNVTLSCEQNLNHDAMYWYRQDPGQGLRLIYYSQIVNDFQKGDIAEGYSVSREKKESFPLTVTSAQKNPTAFYLCASSSQGAVEQYFGPGTRLTVT.

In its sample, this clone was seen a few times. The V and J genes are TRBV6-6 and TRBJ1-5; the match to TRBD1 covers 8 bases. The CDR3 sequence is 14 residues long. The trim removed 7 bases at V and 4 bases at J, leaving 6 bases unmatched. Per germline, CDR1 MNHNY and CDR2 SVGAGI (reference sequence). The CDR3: CASTDRGKNQPQHF. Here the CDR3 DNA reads TGTGCCAGCACCGACAGGGGAAAGAATCAGCCCCAGCATTTT.

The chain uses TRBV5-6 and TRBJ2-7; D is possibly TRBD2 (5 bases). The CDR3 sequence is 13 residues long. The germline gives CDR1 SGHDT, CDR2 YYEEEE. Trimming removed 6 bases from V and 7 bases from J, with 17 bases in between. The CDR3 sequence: CASTKGFVAEQYF. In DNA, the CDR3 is TGTGCCAGCACCAAGGGTTTTGTAGCGGAGCAGTACTTC.

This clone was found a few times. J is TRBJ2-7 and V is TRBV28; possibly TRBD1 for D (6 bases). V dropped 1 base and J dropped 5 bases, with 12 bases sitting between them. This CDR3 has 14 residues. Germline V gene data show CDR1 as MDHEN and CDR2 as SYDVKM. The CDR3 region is CASSLSGENNEQYF. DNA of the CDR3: TGTGCCAGCAGTTTATCAGGGGAGAACAACGAGCAGTACTTC.

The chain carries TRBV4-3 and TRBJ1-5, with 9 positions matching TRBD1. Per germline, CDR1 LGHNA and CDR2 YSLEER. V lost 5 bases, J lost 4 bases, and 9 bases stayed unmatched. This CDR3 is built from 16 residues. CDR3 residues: CASSASGTGFNQPQHF. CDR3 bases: TGCGCCAGCAGCGCCTCCGGGACAGGGTTTAATCAGCCCCAGCATTTT.

The CDR3 DNA reads TGTGCCAGCAGTTTTACCAGGGTTCCTGGAAACACCATATATTTT. Its translation is CASSFTRVPGNTIYF. The chain carries TRBV7-2 and TRBJ1-3; maybe TRBD1 (5 bases). CDR3 length: 15 amino acids. Germline CDR1 is SGHTA and CDR2 is FQGNSA. Trimming removed 6 bases from V and 2 bases from J, with 14 bases in between.

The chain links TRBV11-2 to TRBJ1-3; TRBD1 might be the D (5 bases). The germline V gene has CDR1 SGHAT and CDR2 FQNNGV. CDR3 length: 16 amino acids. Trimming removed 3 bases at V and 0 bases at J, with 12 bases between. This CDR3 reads CASSFGVGPSGNTIYF. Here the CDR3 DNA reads TGTGCCAGCAGCTTTGGGGTGGGGCCCTCTGGAAACACCATATATTTT.

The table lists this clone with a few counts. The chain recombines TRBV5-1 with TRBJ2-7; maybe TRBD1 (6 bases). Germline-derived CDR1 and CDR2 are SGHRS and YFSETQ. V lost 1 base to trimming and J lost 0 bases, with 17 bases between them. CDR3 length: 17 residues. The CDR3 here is CASSLFSWDTSSYEQYF. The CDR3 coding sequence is TGCGCCAGCAGCTTGTTTAGTTGGGACACTAGCTCCTACGAGCAGTACTTC.

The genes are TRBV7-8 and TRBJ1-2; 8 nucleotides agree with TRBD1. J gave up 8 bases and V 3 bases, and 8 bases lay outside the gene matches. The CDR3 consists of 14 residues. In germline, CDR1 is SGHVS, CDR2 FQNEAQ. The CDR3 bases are TGTGCCAGCAGCTTGGGAAGGACAGGGAACGGCTACACCTTC. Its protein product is CASSLGRTGNGYTF. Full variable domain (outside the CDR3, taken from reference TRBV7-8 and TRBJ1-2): GAGVSQSPRYKVAKRGQDVALRCDPISGHVSLFWYQQALGQGPEFLTYFQNEAQLDKSGLPSDRFFAERPEGSVSTLKIQRTQQEDSAVYLCASSLGRTGNGYTFGSGTRLTVV.

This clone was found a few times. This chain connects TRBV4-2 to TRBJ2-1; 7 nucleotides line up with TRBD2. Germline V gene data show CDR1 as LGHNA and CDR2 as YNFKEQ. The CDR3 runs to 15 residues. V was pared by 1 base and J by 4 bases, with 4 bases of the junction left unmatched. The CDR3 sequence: CASSQGASGYNEQFF. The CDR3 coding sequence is TGTGCCAGCAGCCAAGGAGCTAGCGGATACAATGAGCAGTTCTTC.

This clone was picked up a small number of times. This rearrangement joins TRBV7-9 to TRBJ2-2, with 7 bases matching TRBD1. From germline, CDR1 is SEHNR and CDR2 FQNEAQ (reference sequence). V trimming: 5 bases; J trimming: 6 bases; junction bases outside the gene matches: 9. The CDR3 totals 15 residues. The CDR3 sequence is CASSPGTVRAGELFF. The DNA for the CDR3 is TGTGCCAGCAGCCCCGGGACAGTGCGAGCCGGGGAGCTGTTTTTT.